The 9 T cell receptor beta chains below come from one sample, sequenced in a study of blood T cells in healthy people across ages. A second PCR, run for about 7 to 11 cycles, used a sample-barcoded 5' primer plus a J-beta primer mix. TCRdb reprocessed the 5' RACE reads via MiXCR and lists one record per CDR3 protein. The repertoire includes approximately 780,000 distinct CDR3 sequences, about a quarter of them detected once, and around 3% sits in the top ten. These data were likewise used in another study, on T cells of mothers and their children.

Sequences were obtained from blood. The origin of the receptors is a boy younger than 18 in good health.

This clonotype has just a few counts. J is TRBJ2-1 and V is TRBV7-2, with a tentative D call TRBD1 (5 bases). Germline lookup yields CDR1 SGHTA and CDR2 FQGNSA. The CDR3 spans 15 residues. Trimming cost V 9 bases and J 4 bases, with 19 bases left between them. CDR3: CARTPTGLLYNEQFF. For the CDR3, the DNA is TGTGCCAGGACTCCAACAGGTCTGTTGTACAATGAGCAGTTCTTC.

This clonotype was observed a handful of times. The V and J genes are TRBV11-2 and TRBJ2-5; D perhaps matches TRBD2 (6 bases). The CDR3 length is 14 residues. V was clipped by 1 base and J by 4 bases, with 10 bases between them. Germline V gives CDR1 SGHAT, CDR2 FQNNGV. CDR3 bases: TGTGCCAGCAGCTTAGCAGGGAGGCGAGAGACCCAGTACTTC. This gives the protein CASSLAGRRETQYF.

This clonotype has a handful of counts. A junction boundary mismatches the germline segment, possibly from a read error. The chain carries TRBV10-3 and TRBJ2-1, with 7 bases identical to TRBD2. The CDR3 consists of 15 residues. Germline CDR1 ENHRY, CDR2 SYGVKD. The chain's CDR3 is CAISVGSGPSNEQFF. The CDR3 DNA follows: TGCGCCATCAGTGTGGGTAGCGGGCCATCGAATGAGCAGTTCTTC.

The V call is TRBV6-6, the J call TRBJ2-5, with D tentatively TRBD1 (6 bases). Germline assignment: CDR1 MNHNY and CDR2 SVGAGI (reference sequence). This CDR3 comprises 15 residues. The V end lost 0 bases, the J end lost 7 bases, and 15 bases lay between the germline ends. The CDR3 reads CASSYSGTLLPTQYF. CDR3 nucleotide sequence: TGTGCCAGCAGTTACTCGGGGACACTCTTGCCGACCCAGTACTTC.

The genes are TRBV5-1 and TRBJ1-4; possible D gene TRBD1, 6 bases. Trimming left V 3 bases short and J 7 bases short, with 16 bases between. CDR3 size: 15 residues. Germline-derived CDR1 and CDR2 are SGHRS and YFSETQ. CDR3 in DNA: TGCGCCAGCAGCTCCTCTCCGGGGGCCGTTGAAAAACTGTTTTTT. This sequence encodes CASSSSPGAVEKLFF. The full variable domain, with the rest looked up from reference TRBV5-1 and TRBJ1-4, is KAGVTQTPRYLIKTRGQQVTLSCSPISGHRSVSWYQQTPGQGLQFLFEYFSETQRNKGNFPGRFSGRQFSNSRSEMNVSTLELGDSALYLCASSSSPGAVEKLFFGSGTQLSVL.

The chain has TRBV6-6 and TRBJ2-3; D is possibly TRBD2 (6 bases). Germline V gene data show CDR1 as MNHNY and CDR2 as SVGAGI (reference sequence). Trimming shortened V by 7 bases and J by 3 bases, and 14 bases separated the two germline ends. The CDR3 runs to 14 residues. The CDR3: CASTGRLATDTQYF. The CDR3 DNA sequence: TGTGCCAGCACCGGAAGGCTAGCGACAGATACGCAGTATTTT.

The chain joins TRBV25-1 to TRBJ1-4; D may be TRBD1 (5 bases). Per the germline V gene, CDR1 is MGHDK and CDR2 is SYGVNS. The CDR3 contains 18 residues. V dropped 2 bases and J dropped 8 bases, with 24 bases sitting between them. The CDR3 sequence: CASSEPWGGSPDQEKLFF. The CDR3 coding sequence is TGTGCCAGCAGTGAACCATGGGGCGGGAGCCCCGATCAGGAAAAACTGTTTTTT.

The chain links TRBV18 to TRBJ2-5; D is uncertain. V was shortened by 2 bases and J by 2 bases, with 15 bases between the two germline ends. The germline V gene has CDR1 KGHSH and CDR2 LQKENI. The CDR3 sequence is 16 residues long. Here the CDR3 reads CASSPWVLTSQETQYF. The CDR3 DNA reads as TGTGCCAGCTCACCATGGGTACTAACGAGTCAAGAGACCCAGTACTTC.

The chain joins TRBV20-1 to TRBJ2-3, with a weak D call TRBD2 (7 bases). The V end was cut by 0 bases, the J end by 0 bases, with 19 bases between. The germline gives CDR1 DFQATT, CDR2 SNEGSKA (reference sequence). CDR3 length: 18 amino acids. The CDR3 nucleotides are TGCAGTGCTAGAGACCTTCCTGTGGGGGGGCTTAGCACAGATACGCAGTATTTT. As protein: CSARDLPVGGLSTDTQYF.